This passage covers 21 T cell receptor beta chains from one sample sequenced in a study of T cells expressing NK-cell markers. TCRdb reprocessed the 5' RACE reads; each CDR3 protein has one entry and no DNA is given. Here the sample table reports more than 90,000 distinct CDR3 sequences. Material: blood T cells: a sorted CD56 or NKG2C T cell subset, CD4+ or CD8+ T cells, or bulk PBMC T cells (not recorded which). Every receptor here comes from a woman between 18 and 69 years old in good health.

V and J are TRBV27 and TRBJ2-1; TCRdb selects TRBD1, and the lack of DNA leaves this call unchecked. Germline V lookup: CDR1 MNHEY, CDR2 SMNVEV (reference sequence). The CDR3 has 15 residues. CDR3 in amino acids: CASSLPEGRINEQFF.

The rearrangement links TRBV6-2 or TRBV6-3 to TRBJ1-2; TCRdb proposes TRBD1, but this gene call is untestable without DNA. CDR3 length equals 14 residues. CDR1 is MNHEY and CDR2 is SVGEGT in the germline V gene. The CDR3 reads CASSDGQGAYGYTF.

This chain uses TRBV7-2 with TRBJ2-2. The CDR3 is 15 residues long. Germline CDR1 is SGHTA and CDR2 is FQGNSA. The CDR3 sequence is CASSTEVANTGELFF. The complete variable domain, with remaining parts taken from reference TRBV7-2 and TRBJ2-2, reads GAGVSQSPSNKVTEKGKDVELRCDPISGHTALYWYRQSLGQGLEFLIYFQGNSAPDKSGLPSDRFSAERTGGSVSTLTIQRTQQEDSAVYLCASSTEVANTGELFFGEGSRLTVL.

The chain recombines TRBV27 with TRBJ1-1. This CDR3 comprises 14 residues. CDR1 is MNHEY and CDR2 is SMNVEV in the germline V gene (reference sequence). The CDR3 reads CASSLSMMPSEAFF.

This chain connects TRBV13 to TRBJ2-5; TCRdb reports TRBD1, a call that lacks DNA to check it against. This CDR3 comprises 15 residues. Germline V gene sequence: CDR1 PRHDT, CDR2 FYEKMQ (reference sequence). The CDR3 loop is CASSSPDQGAETQYF.

The J gene is TRBJ2-7, the V gene TRBV25-1; TCRdb proposes TRBD2, but this gene call is untestable without DNA. The CDR3 spans 11 residues. Germline assignment: CDR1 MGHDK and CDR2 SYGVNS. CDR3: CASQSGSYQYF.

This sequence joins TRBV5-1 and TRBJ1-4; as DNA is missing, the TRBD1 call by TCRdb cannot be tested. Germline assignment: CDR1 SGHRS and CDR2 YFSETQ. The CDR3 extends over 14 amino acids. The CDR3 here is CASRGSGWDEKLFF.

The chain recombines TRBV9 with TRBJ2-1; TCRdb indicates TRBD1, and absent DNA this call remains unverified. The CDR3 sequence is 14 residues long. Germline V CDR1 and CDR2: SGDLS, YYNGEE. CDR3 in amino acids: CASSVARGLNEQFF.

The J gene is TRBJ2-2, the V gene TRBV11-2; there is no DNA to check the TCRdb D call of TRBD2. This CDR3 spans 16 amino acids. From germline, CDR1 is SGHAT and CDR2 FQNNGV. Here the CDR3 reads CASSLVETPFTGELFF.

This chain joins TRBV6-6 and TRBJ2-7. Germline CDR1 and CDR2: MNHNY and SVGAGI (reference sequence). The CDR3 contains 12 residues. CDR3 in amino acids: CASSSDTYEQYF.

The chain uses TRBV7-9 and TRBJ1-1; TCRdb's assignment of TRBD1 cannot be checked, as there is no DNA. The CDR3 is 15 residues long. Germline-derived CDR1 and CDR2 are SEHNR and FQNEAQ (reference sequence). CDR3 loop: CASSSTGTGSTEAFF.

The CDR3 sequence: CASSFDPGKTGELFF. The chain employs TRBV5-4 and TRBJ2-2. Per germline, CDR1 SGHNT and CDR2 YYREEE (reference sequence). The CDR3 is 15 residues long.

The V gene is TRBV20-1, the J gene TRBJ2-2; absent DNA, TCRdb's TRBD2 call cannot be checked. Germline CDR1 reads DFQATT; CDR2 reads SNEGSKA (reference sequence). CDR3 length: 15 amino acids. The CDR3 spells CSASTSGGYSGELFF.

The V gene is TRBV18, the J gene TRBJ1-1. In germline, CDR1 is KGHSH, CDR2 LQKENI. The CDR3 is 15 amino acids. The CDR3 sequence: CASSPPGGENTEAFF.

This sequence joins TRBV6-5 and TRBJ2-1; the D gene TCRdb calls, TRBD2, cannot be checked with no DNA. The length of the CDR3 is 15 residues. Germline V gene data show CDR1 as MNHEY and CDR2 as SVGAGI. CDR3 in amino acids: CASSYPSGGNNEQFF.

CDR3 residues: CAWSSPDTLPSAGELFF. This rearrangement joins TRBV30 to TRBJ2-2; TCRdb's assignment of TRBD2 cannot be checked, as there is no DNA. Germline V gene lookup returns CDR1 GTSNPN and CDR2 SVGIG (reference sequence). This CDR3 spans 17 amino acids.

This chain connects TRBV4-1 to TRBJ2-1; TCRdb designates TRBD2, a call that cannot be tested without DNA. The CDR3 covers 16 residues. Germline-derived CDR1 and CDR2 are MGHRA and YSYEKL. This CDR3 reads CASSQGLAALDNEQFF.

The rearrangement joins TRBV20-1 to TRBJ2-1; TCRdb's D gene call, TRBD1, goes unchecked for lack of DNA. Germline assignment: CDR1 DFQATT and CDR2 SNEGSKA (reference sequence). The CDR3 sequence is 15 residues long. CDR3 amino acids: CSARGDDSLYNEQFF.

V gene TRBV24-1 combines with J gene TRBJ1-5; the TCRdb D gene call, TRBD1, has no DNA to confirm it. The CDR3 is made up of 14 amino acids. Germline CDR1 and CDR2: KGHDR and SFDVKD. This CDR3 is CATSDRQSNQPQHF.

The rearrangement uses TRBV6-5 and TRBJ2-2. This CDR3 spans 14 amino acids. Germline V CDR1 and CDR2: MNHEY, SVGAGI. The CDR3 sequence is CASSYAANTGELFF.

The chain links TRBV4-3 to TRBJ2-5; TCRdb names TRBD2, which stays unverified in the absence of DNA. The CDR3 runs 16 residues. The germline gives CDR1 LGHNA, CDR2 YSLEER. CDR3 sequence: CASSQDYEGRGETQYF.